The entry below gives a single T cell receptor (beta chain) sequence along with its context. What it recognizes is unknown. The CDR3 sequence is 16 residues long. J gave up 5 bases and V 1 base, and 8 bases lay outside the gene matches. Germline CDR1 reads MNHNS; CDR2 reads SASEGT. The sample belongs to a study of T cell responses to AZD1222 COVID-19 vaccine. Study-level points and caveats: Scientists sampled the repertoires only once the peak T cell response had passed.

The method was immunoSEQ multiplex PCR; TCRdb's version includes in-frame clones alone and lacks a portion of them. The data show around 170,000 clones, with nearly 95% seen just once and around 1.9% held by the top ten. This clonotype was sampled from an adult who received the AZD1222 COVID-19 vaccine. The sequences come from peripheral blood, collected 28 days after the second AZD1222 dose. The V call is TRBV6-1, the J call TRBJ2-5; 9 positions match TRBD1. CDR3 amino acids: CASSEGGTGKWETQYF. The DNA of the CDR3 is TGTGCCAGCAGTGAAGGCGGGACAGGGAAATGGGAGACCCAGTACTTC.